A single sample gave rise to the 21 T cell receptor beta chains below, sequenced in a study of T cell responses to AZD1222 COVID-19 vaccine. The data were produced by immunoSEQ multiplex PCR, yet TCRdb's version contains in-frame clones alone and is incomplete. The sample lists around 150,000 clones, more than 80% occurring once. Sequenced here: peripheral blood, sampled on day 0 of AZD1222 vaccination. The source of these receptors is an adult in good health.

The chain carries TRBV11-3 and TRBJ2-3; 10 bases are shared with TRBD1. Trimming removed 1 base from V and 8 bases from J; junction bases left unmatched: 12. The CDR3 extends over 17 amino acids. Germline CDR1 reads SGHNT; CDR2 reads YENEEA. CDR3 DNA: TGTGCCAGCAGCTTAGGACAGGGGGCCGATTACGGAGGTACGCAGTATTTT. Translation gives CASSLGQGADYGGTQYF.

This sequence joins TRBV28 and TRBJ1-2, with a tentative D call TRBD1 (6 bases). Trimming left V 10 bases short and J 4 bases short, with 25 bases between. Germline values: CDR1 MDHEN, CDR2 SYDVKM. The CDR3 is 16 amino acids. DNA of the CDR3: TGTGCCATCCCCTCCTCAGTATCGGACAGAAGCTATGGCTACACCTTC. This codes for CAIPSSVSDRSYGYTF.

This chain joins TRBV6-5 and TRBJ2-7; D possibly corresponds to TRBD1 (6 bases). Looked up from germline, CDR1 is MNHEY and CDR2 is SVGAGI. The germline V and J ends were trimmed by 2 bases and 3 bases, with 11 bases remaining between them. The length of the CDR3 is 14 residues. DNA for the CDR3: TGTGCCAGCAGTTACCGAGGCAGGGGCTACGAGCAGTACTTC. Protein product: CASSYRGRGYEQYF.

The rearrangement joins TRBV7-2 to TRBJ1-6; D is possibly TRBD1 (5 bases). Trimming removed 5 bases at V and 7 bases at J, with 15 bases between. The CDR3 has 15 residues. Germline V gene data show CDR1 as SGHTA and CDR2 as FQGNSA. CDR3 nucleotides: TGTGCCAGCAGCCTAGACAGATCCAAAAATTCACCCCTCCACTTT. Protein sequence: CASSLDRSKNSPLHF.

The chain combines TRBV7-2 with TRBJ1-5, with D unclear. Germline loops: CDR1 SGHTA, CDR2 FQGNSA. This CDR3 has 13 amino acids. Trimming took 6 bases from V and 1 from J, leaving 7 bases between them. CDR3 protein: CASRLQSNQPQHF. The CDR3, as DNA: TGTGCCAGCAGGTTACAGAGCAATCAGCCCCAGCATTTT.

The chain couples TRBV27 to TRBJ2-5; TRBD1 aligns across 8 bases. V trimming: 2 bases; J trimming: 2 bases; junction bases outside the gene matches: 4. The V gene's germline CDR1 is MNHEY and CDR2 SMNVEV (reference sequence). CDR3 length: 15 residues. As DNA, the CDR3 is TGTGCCAGCAGTTTACTTCGGACAGGGCAAGAGACCCAGTACTTC. Translated, it gives CASSLLRTGQETQYF.

The chain joins TRBV27 to TRBJ1-2, with D perhaps TRBD1 (6 bases). CDR1 is MNHEY, CDR2 SMNVEV, per germline (reference sequence). V lost 3 bases and J lost 5, with 10 bases in between. The CDR3 runs 13 residues. The CDR3 loop reads CASSLEGGYGYTF. For the CDR3, the DNA is TGTGCCAGCAGTTTGGAAGGGGGGTATGGCTACACCTTC.

The genes are TRBV15 and TRBJ2-3; 13 positions agree with TRBD2. The CDR3 loop spans 18 amino acids. The J segment lost 0 bases and the V segment lost 5 bases, leaving 8 bases of the junction unmatched. CDR1 and CDR2 (germline): LNHNV, YYDKDF (reference sequence). The CDR3 protein is CATSVGTSGEGSTDTQYF. As DNA, the CDR3 is TGTGCCACCAGCGTCGGGACTAGCGGGGAGGGTAGCACAGATACGCAGTATTTT. Full variable domain (outside the CDR3, taken from reference TRBV15 and TRBJ2-3): DAMVIQNPRYQVTQFGKPVTLSCSQTLNHNVMYWYQQKSSQAPKLLFHYYDKDFNNEADTPDNFQSRRPNTSFCFLDIRSPGLGDTAMYLCATSVGTSGEGSTDTQYFGPGTRLTVL.

The chain employs TRBV5-1 and TRBJ1-4; D is undetermined. Germline loops: CDR1 SGHRS, CDR2 YFSETQ. The CDR3 is 16 amino acids. Trimming removed 1 base from V and 8 bases from J, with 18 bases in between. CDR3 sequence reads: CASSLRWEGPTEKLFF. For the CDR3, the DNA is TGCGCCAGCAGCTTGCGGTGGGAGGGCCCCACCGAAAAACTGTTTTTT.

This rearrangement joins TRBV5-1 to TRBJ1-2, with D tentatively TRBD1 (5 bases). Germline assignment: CDR1 SGHRS and CDR2 YFSETQ. V was trimmed by 3 bases and J by 8 bases, leaving 17 bases between them. CDR3 size: 14 residues. CDR3 sequence reads: CASSWSTGQGGYTF. CDR3 DNA sequence: TGCGCCAGCAGCTGGTCGACGGGGCAGGGCGGCTACACCTTC.

The table lists this clone with a count of one. The rearrangement links TRBV6-4 to TRBJ1-1; maybe TRBD1 (6 bases). This CDR3 region has 13 residues. V was cut by 8 bases and J by 10 bases, with 20 bases left in between. CDR1 MRHNA and CDR2 SNTAGT come from the germline V gene. The CDR3 region is CASGSRGGRVAFF. CDR3 nucleotide sequence: TGTGCCAGCGGATCACGGGGGGGGCGCGTAGCTTTCTTT.

The table lists this clone with a few counts. The chain uses TRBV6-2 or TRBV6-3 and TRBJ2-7; perhaps TRBD1 as D (5 bases). The CDR3 runs to 14 residues. Germline V gives CDR1 MNHEY, CDR2 SVGEGT. Between the trimmed V and J ends, which lost 2 bases and 5 bases, there was a span of 13 bases. CDR3 protein: CASSYARVGNEQYF. The DNA for the CDR3 is TGTGCCAGCAGTTACGCCAGGGTTGGGAACGAGCAGTACTTC.

The V gene is TRBV5-6, the J gene TRBJ2-7; the D is unclear. The germline CDR1 and CDR2 sequences are SGHDT and YYEEEE. The ends were cut back, 0 bases at V and 5 bases at J, with 15 bases in the middle. This CDR3 has 15 residues. The CDR3 bases are TGTGCCAGCAGCTTGGGAAGGTTCTCTGTAAACGAGCAGTACTTC. Translated, it gives CASSLGRFSVNEQYF.

DNA of the CDR3: TGTGCCAGCTCACCGCGGACGGACTCTGGAAACACCATATATTTT. Translating gives CASSPRTDSGNTIYF. The chain links TRBV18 to TRBJ1-3; D unclear. Trimming removed 3 bases at V and 0 bases at J, with 9 bases between. CDR1 and CDR2 from the germline V gene are KGHSH and LQKENI. This CDR3 contains 15 residues.

The CDR3 nucleotides are TGTGCCAGCAGCCCCCGGATGGAGCGGGGGATCTACGAGCAGTACTTC. Translation: CASSPRMERGIYEQYF. The chain combines TRBV7-9 with TRBJ2-7, with 8 bases lining up with TRBD2. Trimming at V came to 5 bases and at J to 3 bases, leaving 12 bases not matched to a gene. Per the germline V gene, CDR1 is SEHNR and CDR2 is FQNEAQ (reference sequence). The CDR3 runs 16 residues.

This clone appeared once. This chain connects TRBV6-5 to TRBJ1-5; TRBD1 matches at 7 bases. The CDR3 length is 14 residues. The germline V gene has CDR1 MNHEY and CDR2 SVGAGI. The J segment lost 9 bases and the V segment lost 4 bases, leaving 9 bases of the junction unmatched. Written as DNA, the CDR3 is TGTGCCAGCAGTTTGGGACAGTACAGTGGGCCCCAGCATTTT. This encodes CASSLGQYSGPQHF.

V usage is TRBV9 and J usage is TRBJ1-6; TRBD1 aligns across 9 bases. Per the germline V gene, CDR1 is SGDLS and CDR2 is YYNGEE. V was pared by 4 bases and J by 10 bases, with 6 bases of the junction left unmatched. The CDR3 spans 14 residues. CDR3 sequence (DNA): TGTGCCAGCAGCTCAGGGACAGGGCACTCACCCCTCCACTTT. The encoded protein is CASSSGTGHSPLHF.

The chain couples TRBV30 to TRBJ1-2; a weak D match, TRBD1 (6 bases). Germline V lookup: CDR1 GTSNPN, CDR2 SVGIG (reference sequence). V lost 8 bases to trimming and J lost 4 bases, with 20 bases between them. The CDR3 runs to 14 residues. In DNA form, the CDR3 reads TGTGCCAGCGACACGGGACAACTCAGCTATGGCTACACCTTC. Translated: CASDTGQLSYGYTF.

The chain employs TRBV28 and TRBJ1-4; D gene uncertain. V was shortened by 11 bases and J by 0 bases, with 13 bases between the two germline ends. The CDR3 sequence is 14 residues long. Looked up from germline, CDR1 is MDHEN and CDR2 is SYDVKM. The CDR3 DNA reads as TGTGCCGCAATGAACCCCGCAACTAATGAAAAACTGTTTTTT. The encoded protein is CAAMNPATNEKLFF.

V usage is TRBV7-9 and J usage is TRBJ2-5, with TRBD1 identical over 10 bases. CDR3 length equals 16 residues. Germline V CDR1 and CDR2: SEHNR, FQNEAQ (reference sequence). Germline trimming cut 6 bases from V and 4 bases from J; bases unmatched to any gene: 11. CDR3 coding DNA: TGTGCCAGCAGTTGGGGATGGACAGGGGGAGGAGAGACCCAGTACTTC. Its protein is CASSWGWTGGGETQYF.

The chain carries TRBV3-1 (or the pseudogene TRBV3-2) and TRBJ1-5; tentatively, D is TRBD1 (5 bases). The V gene lost 4 bases and the J gene lost 10 bases, with 14 bases spanning the gap. CDR3 length: 13 residues. Germline loops: CDR1 LGHDT, CDR2 YNNKEL (reference sequence). The CDR3 DNA is TGTGCCAGCAGCCCTGGGGGTCCGGGACCCCAGCATTTT. Translating it yields CASSPGGPGPQHF.